This T cell receptor beta chain originates from a study of human T cells and chemical hapten exposure. The J segment lost 6 bases and the V segment lost 6 bases, leaving 5 bases of the junction unmatched. This CDR3 comprises 13 residues. Per germline, CDR1 LNHDA and CDR2 SQIVND (reference sequence). The time point is: patch test 2, 6 weeks after DPC sensitization. The treatment is: therapeutic diphenylcyclopropenone sensitization with weekly scalp DPC. TCRdb recomputed calls from the RACE reads with MiXCR, one row per CDR3 protein. The table records tens of thousands of distinct CDR3 sequences, 7.5% to 10% of them present only once.

This TCR came from a woman aged 50 to 60 with alopecia areata. Some clones in this sample may be carry-over from other donors' samples. This chain connects TRBV19 to TRBJ1-5; 7 nucleotides line up with TRBD1. The starting material was whole blood, obtained in connection with sensitization to the hapten diphenylcyclopropenone (DPC). CDR3 residues: CASSRGGGQPQHF. CDR3 nucleotides: TGTGCCAGTAGCAGAGGGGGCGGTCAGCCCCAGCATTTT.